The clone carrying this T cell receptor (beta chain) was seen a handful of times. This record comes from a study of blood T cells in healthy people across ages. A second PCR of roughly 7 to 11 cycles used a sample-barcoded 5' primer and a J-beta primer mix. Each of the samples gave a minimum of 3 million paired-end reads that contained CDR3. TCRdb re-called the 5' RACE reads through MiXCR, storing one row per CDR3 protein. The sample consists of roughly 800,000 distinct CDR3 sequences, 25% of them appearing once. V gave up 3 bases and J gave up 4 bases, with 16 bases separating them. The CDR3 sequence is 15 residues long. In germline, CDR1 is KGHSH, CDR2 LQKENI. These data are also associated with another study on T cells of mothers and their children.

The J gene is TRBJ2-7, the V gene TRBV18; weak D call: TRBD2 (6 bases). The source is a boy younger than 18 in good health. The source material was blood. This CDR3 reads CASSPIGSPGYEQYF. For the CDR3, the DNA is TGTGCCAGCTCACCCATCGGGAGTCCGGGATACGAGCAGTACTTC. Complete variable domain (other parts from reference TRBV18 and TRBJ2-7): NAGVMQNPRHLVRRRGQEARLRCSPMKGHSHVYWYRQLPEEGLKFMVYLQKENIIDESGMPKERFSAEFPKEGPSILRIQQVVRGDSAAYFCASSPIGSPGYEQYFGPGTRLTVT.